This T cell receptor (beta chain) comes out of a study of blood T cell repertoires in COVID-19. Overall study context: Sites in the United States, Italy and Spain provided acute and convalescent COVID-19 samples.

The CDR3 length is 14 residues. Trimming cost V 0 bases and J 8 bases, with 13 bases left between them. The germline gives CDR1 MNHNY, CDR2 SVGAGI (reference sequence). Per the original methods: Estimation of nucleated cell counts was performed using reference gene primer amplification. Profiling relied on immunoSEQ multiplex PCR, and the TCRdb table lists in-frame clones only, not all of them. V and J calls and clone size are those listed in that table; D and trimming were worked out from the DNA. Of 15,000 to 20,000 clones listed, around 80% are singletons. This clone has more than one count but fewer than ten.

J is TRBJ1-2 and V is TRBV6-6; TRBD1 is a possible D gene (5 bases). The TCR was taken from a man aged 55 to 70 with acute or convalescent COVID-19. The sequencing input was peripheral blood. The CDR3 here is CASSYSTVGAGYTF. As DNA, the CDR3 is TGTGCCAGCAGTTACTCGACGGTTGGGGCGGGCTACACCTTC.